This T cell receptor (beta chain) is from a study of blood T cell repertoires in COVID-19. Across the whole study: Samples of COVID-19 (acute and convalescent) were obtained from the United States, Italy and Spain.

Germline loops: CDR1 LGHNA, CDR2 YSLEER. V gave up 4 bases and J gave up 3 bases, with 15 bases separating them. CDR3 length equals 15 residues. The repertoire was sequenced with immunoSEQ multiplex PCR; TCRdb's copy has only in-frame clones and lacks some. The sample lists 360,000 or so clones, 89% occurring once. Sequenced input: PBMCs or T cells enriched from blood (not recorded which). J is TRBJ1-1 and V is TRBV4-3; a weak D match, TRBD1 (6 bases). This TCR derives from a woman in her thirties who had recovered from COVID-19. The CDR3 protein is CASSLGGGADTEAFF. The DNA of the CDR3 is TGCGCCAGCAGCCTGGGCGGGGGGGCCGACACTGAAGCTTTCTTT.